This TCR beta chain emerged from a study of control samples from healthy donors and cancer patients. The germline CDR1 and CDR2 sequences are SGHDN and FVKESK. Trimming cost V 1 base and J 14 bases, with 14 bases left between them. The CDR3 is 12 amino acids. TCRdb's table, derived via immunoSEQ multiplex PCR, lists solely in-frame clones and lacks some. The sample lists 46,000 or so clones; around nine tenths were seen once. This sequence was found in a man aged 25 to 45 with colorectal cancer. The rearrangement uses TRBV14 and TRBJ1-2; weak D call: TRBD1 (6 bases). Sequenced: PBMCs. This chain's CDR3 is CASSQGGQSRTF. Written as DNA, the CDR3 is TGTGCCAGCAGCCAAGGGGGACAATCGCGGACCTTC.